Listed below are T cell receptor beta chains from one sample, sequenced in a study of T cell responses to AZD1222 COVID-19 vaccine. This table comes from immunoSEQ multiplex PCR, and its TCRdb copy is limited to in-frame clones, with some not included. This sample carries about 120,000 clones, roughly 88% of them seen once, and the ten largest clones take less than 4.5%. Material: peripheral blood, obtained on day 0 of MenACWY control vaccination. All receptors derive from an adult in good health. Each CDR3 is given with its conserved first and last residue. A D gene is named only where the DNA matches it firmly. Clone size is stated in some rows and not others, as once, few, many or a class when expanded.

>TRBJ2-3|NA|NA|TRBV7-2
CASSYFGGYTDTQYF
TGTGCCAGCAGCTACTTCGGGGGTTACACAGATACGCAGTATTTT
>TRBJ2-3|NA|NA|TRBV27
CASSLLRDTQYF
TGTGCCAGCAGTTTACTTCGAGATACGCAGTATTTT
>TRBJ1-2|NA|NA|TRBV12-3/TRBV12-4
CASSLGGGYGYTF
TGTGCCAGCAGTTTAGGGGGGGGCTATGGCTACACCTTC
>TRBJ1-2|TRBD1|few|TRBV7-2
CASSSLVDRGRSNYGYTF
TGTGCCAGCAGCTCATTAGTCGACAGGGGGCGAAGTAACTATGGCTACACCTTC
>TRBJ2-1|TRBD2|NA|TRBV6-2/TRBV6-3
CASSYTLGTSGLNEQFF
TGTGCCAGCAGTTACACCCTCGGGACTAGCGGACTCAATGAGCAGTTCTTC
>TRBJ1-2|NA|NA|TRBV28
CASSRLAWAADYGYTF
TGTGCCAGCAGTCGCTTGGCCTGGGCGGCCGACTATGGCTACACCTTC
>TRBJ2-1|TRBD2|once|TRBV24-1
CATSDFRTSGFSYNEQFF
TGTGCCACCAGTGATTTCCGGACTAGCGGCTTCTCCTACAATGAGCAGTTCTTC
>TRBJ2-7|NA|once|TRBV5-6
CASSSFPHEQYF
TGTGCCAGCAGCTCCTTTCCCCACGAGCAGTACTTC
>TRBJ1-1|NA|NA|TRBV6-6
CASSVEGDTEAFF
TGTGCCAGCAGTGTCGAGGGGGACACTGAAGCTTTCTTT
>TRBJ1-2|TRBD1|NA|TRBV28
CASSPLTGGYGYTF
TGTGCCAGCAGTCCTTTGACAGGGGGGTATGGCTACACCTTC
>TRBJ1-5|NA|NA|TRBV20-1
CSAAENQPQHF
TGCAGTGCGGCGGAGAATCAGCCCCAGCATTTT
>TRBJ1-1|TRBD1|NA|TRBV19
CASSIGTGNTEAFF
TGTGCCAGTAGTATAGGGACAGGGAACACTGAAGCTTTCTTT
>TRBJ2-6|NA|once|TRBV5-4
CASDAVVPDSRANVLTF
TGTGCCAGCGATGCGGTCGTACCAGACAGTCGGGCCAACGTCCTGACTTTC
>TRBJ2-1|TRBD2|NA|TRBV18
CASSPEGLAGGDEQFF
TGTGCCAGCTCACCAGAGGGACTAGCGGGAGGGGATGAGCAGTTCTTC
>TRBJ2-3|NA|NA|TRBV5-1
CASSVGLSTDTQYF
TGCGCCAGCAGCGTAGGACTCAGCACAGATACGCAGTATTTT
>TRBJ1-6|NA|NA|TRBV5-1
CASSLAGFGSPLHF
TGCGCCAGCAGCTTGGCAGGGTTCGGGTCACCCCTCCACTTT
>TRBJ2-5|TRBD1|NA|TRBV7-9
CASNKKDRAQETQYF
TGTGCCAGCAACAAAAAGGACAGGGCCCAAGAGACCCAGTACTTC
>TRBJ2-3|NA|NA|TRBV19
CASRRTDTQYF
TGTGCCTCCCGGAGGACGGATACGCAGTATTTT
>TRBJ2-3|TRBD2|NA|TRBV10-1
CASNIAGDRFYTQYF
TGCGCCAGCAACATAGCGGGGGACCGTTTTTATACGCAGTATTTT